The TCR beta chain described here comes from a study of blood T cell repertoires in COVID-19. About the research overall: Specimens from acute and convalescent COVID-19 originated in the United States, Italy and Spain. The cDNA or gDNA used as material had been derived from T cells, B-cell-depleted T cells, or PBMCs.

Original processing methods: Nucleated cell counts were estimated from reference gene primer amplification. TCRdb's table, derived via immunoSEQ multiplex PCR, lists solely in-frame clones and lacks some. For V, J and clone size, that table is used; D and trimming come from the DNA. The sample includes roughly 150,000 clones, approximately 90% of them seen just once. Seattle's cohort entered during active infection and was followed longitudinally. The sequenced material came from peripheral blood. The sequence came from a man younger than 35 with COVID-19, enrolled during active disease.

This chain's CDR3 is CASSGDRGLKETQYF. The CDR3 bases are TGTGCCAGCAGCGGGGACAGGGGGTTGAAAGAGACCCAGTACTTC. V gene TRBV2 combines with J gene TRBJ2-5; TRBD1 matches at 11 bases. The CDR3 loop spans 15 amino acids. CDR1 is SNHLY and CDR2 is FYNNEI in the germline V gene. After removal of 6 bases from V and 3 bases from J, the junction contained 6 bases not matched to a gene.